This T cell receptor beta chain originates from a study of STAT5B mutations in CD4+ large granular lymphocyte leukemia. The study, taken as a whole, reports: TRBV06-family usage was enriched in top patient clones (8/27) versus controls (2/35).

The repertoire was sequenced with immunoSEQ multiplex PCR; TCRdb's copy has only in-frame clones and lacks some. This repertoire shows fewer than 9,000 clones, over 70% found once; its top ten account for about 70%. Germline V gene data show CDR1 as SGHRS and CDR2 as YFSETQ. The CDR3 contains 14 residues. The ends were cut back, 3 bases at V and 4 bases at J, with 11 bases in the middle. Points on this clone: Its antigen is not known.

Depending on availability, patient cells were bead-separated fractions or unselected PBMC. This sequence originates from a woman aged 55 to 70 with CD4+ T-cell large granular lymphocyte leukemia. V and J are TRBV5-1 and TRBJ1-5; possible D gene TRBD1, 5 bases. The sequencing input was PBMCs. The chain's CDR3 is CASSSDGGNQPQHF. DNA of the CDR3: TGCGCCAGCAGCTCGGACGGGGGAAATCAGCCCCAGCATTTT.